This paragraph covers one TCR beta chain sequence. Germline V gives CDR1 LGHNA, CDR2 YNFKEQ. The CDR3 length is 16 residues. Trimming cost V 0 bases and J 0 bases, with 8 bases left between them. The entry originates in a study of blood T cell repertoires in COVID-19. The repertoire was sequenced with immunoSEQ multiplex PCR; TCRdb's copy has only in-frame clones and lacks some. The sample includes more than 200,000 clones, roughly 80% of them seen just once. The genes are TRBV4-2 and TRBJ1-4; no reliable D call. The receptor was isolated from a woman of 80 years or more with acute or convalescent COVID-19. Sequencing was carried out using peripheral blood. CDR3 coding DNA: TGTGCCAGCAGCCAAGATCAAGCTGCAACTAATGAAAAACTGTTTTTT. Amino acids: CASSQDQAATNEKLFF.